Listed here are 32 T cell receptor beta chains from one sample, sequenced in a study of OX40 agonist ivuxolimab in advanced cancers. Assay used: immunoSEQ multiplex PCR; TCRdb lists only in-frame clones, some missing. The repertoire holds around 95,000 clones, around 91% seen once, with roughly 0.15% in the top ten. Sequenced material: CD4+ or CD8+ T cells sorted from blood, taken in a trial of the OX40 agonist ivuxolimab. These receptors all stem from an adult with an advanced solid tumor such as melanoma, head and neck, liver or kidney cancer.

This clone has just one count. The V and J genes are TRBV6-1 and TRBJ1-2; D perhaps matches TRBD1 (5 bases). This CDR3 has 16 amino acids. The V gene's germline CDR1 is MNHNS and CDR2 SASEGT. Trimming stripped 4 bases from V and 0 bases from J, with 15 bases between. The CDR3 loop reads CASSVWDAGSNYGYTF. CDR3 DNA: TGTGCCAGCAGTGTTTGGGACGCAGGGTCTAACTATGGCTACACCTTC.

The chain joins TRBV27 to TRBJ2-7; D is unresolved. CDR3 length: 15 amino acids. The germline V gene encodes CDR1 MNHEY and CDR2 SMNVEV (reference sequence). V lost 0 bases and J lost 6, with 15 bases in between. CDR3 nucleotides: TGTGCCAGCAGTTTATCGCGTCTTCCAGGCGTCGAGCAGTACTTC. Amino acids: CASSLSRLPGVEQYF.

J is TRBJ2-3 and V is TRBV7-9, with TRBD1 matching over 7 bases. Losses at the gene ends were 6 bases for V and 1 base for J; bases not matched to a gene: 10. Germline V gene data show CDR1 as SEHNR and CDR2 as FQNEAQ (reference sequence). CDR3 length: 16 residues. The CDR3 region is CASSALGGQRTDTQYF. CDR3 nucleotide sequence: TGTGCCAGCAGTGCCCTAGGGGGACAGCGCACAGATACGCAGTATTTT.

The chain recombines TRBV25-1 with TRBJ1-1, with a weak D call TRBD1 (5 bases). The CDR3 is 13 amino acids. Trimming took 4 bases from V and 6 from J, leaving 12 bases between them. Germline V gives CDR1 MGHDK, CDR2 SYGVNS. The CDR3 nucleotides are TGTGCCAGCAGTGTGCAGGGTATCGCTGAAGCTTTCTTT. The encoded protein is CASSVQGIAEAFF.

CDR3 loop: CASSVEAVQETEAFF. CDR3 bases: TGTGCCAGCAGCGTAGAGGCAGTCCAAGAAACTGAAGCTTTCTTT. This chain uses TRBV9 with TRBJ1-1; unclear D gene. The CDR3 length is 15 residues. The ends were cut back, 0 bases at V and 5 bases at J, with 14 bases in the middle. Germline values: CDR1 SGDLS, CDR2 YYNGEE.

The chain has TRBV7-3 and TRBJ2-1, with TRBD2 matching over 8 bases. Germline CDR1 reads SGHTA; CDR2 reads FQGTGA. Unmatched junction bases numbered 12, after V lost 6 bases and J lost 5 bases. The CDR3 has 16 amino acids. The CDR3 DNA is TGTGCCAGCAGATTAGCTCCGGGACTAGGCGACAATGAGCAGTTCTTC. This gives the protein CASRLAPGLGDNEQFF.

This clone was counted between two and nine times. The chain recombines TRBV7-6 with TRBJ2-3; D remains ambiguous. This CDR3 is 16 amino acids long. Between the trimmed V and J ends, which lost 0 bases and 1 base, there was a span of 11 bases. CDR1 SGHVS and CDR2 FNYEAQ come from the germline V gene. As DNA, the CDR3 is TGTGCCAGCAGCTTAGCGCTTGACTCCCGCACAGATACGCAGTATTTT. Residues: CASSLALDSRTDTQYF.

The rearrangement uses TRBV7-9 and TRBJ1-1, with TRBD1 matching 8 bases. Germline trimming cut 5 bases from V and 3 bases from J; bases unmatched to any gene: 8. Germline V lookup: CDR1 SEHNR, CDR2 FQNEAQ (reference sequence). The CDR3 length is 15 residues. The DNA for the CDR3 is TGTGCCAGCAGCCTTAAGGACAGGGCGTACACTGAAGCTTTCTTT. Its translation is CASSLKDRAYTEAFF.

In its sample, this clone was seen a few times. CDR3 sequence reads: CASSEDVEAFF. CDR3 bases: TGTGCCAGCAGTGAGGACGTTGAAGCTTTCTTT. The V and J genes are TRBV2 and TRBJ1-1; the D is unclear. The germline V and J ends were trimmed by 3 bases and 7 bases, with 6 bases remaining between them. This CDR3 is built from 11 residues. Germline CDR1 SNHLY, CDR2 FYNNEI.

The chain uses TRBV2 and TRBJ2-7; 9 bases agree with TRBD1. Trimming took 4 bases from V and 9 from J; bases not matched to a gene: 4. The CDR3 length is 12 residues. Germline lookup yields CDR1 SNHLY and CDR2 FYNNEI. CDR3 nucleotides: TGTGCCAGCAGTGTACAGGGGGCGATGCAGTACTTC. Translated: CASSVQGAMQYF.

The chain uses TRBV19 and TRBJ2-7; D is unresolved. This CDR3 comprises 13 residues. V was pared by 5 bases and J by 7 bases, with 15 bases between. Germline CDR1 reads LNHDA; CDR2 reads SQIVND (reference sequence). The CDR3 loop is CASSVVGLGEQYF. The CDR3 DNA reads TGTGCCAGTAGTGTTGTAGGGCTCGGAGAGCAGTACTTC.

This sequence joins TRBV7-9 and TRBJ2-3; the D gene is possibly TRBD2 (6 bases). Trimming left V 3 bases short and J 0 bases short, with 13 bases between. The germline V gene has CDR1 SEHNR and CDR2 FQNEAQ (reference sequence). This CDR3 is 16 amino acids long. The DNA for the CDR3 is TGTGCCAGCAGCTTCTGGGAGGCGAGTAGCACAGATACGCAGTATTTT. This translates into CASSFWEASSTDTQYF.

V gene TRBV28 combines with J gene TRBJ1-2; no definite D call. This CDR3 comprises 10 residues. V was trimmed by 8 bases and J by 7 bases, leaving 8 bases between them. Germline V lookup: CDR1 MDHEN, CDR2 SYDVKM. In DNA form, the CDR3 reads TGTGCCAGCCATAGCGGTGGCTACACCTTC. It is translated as CASHSGGYTF.

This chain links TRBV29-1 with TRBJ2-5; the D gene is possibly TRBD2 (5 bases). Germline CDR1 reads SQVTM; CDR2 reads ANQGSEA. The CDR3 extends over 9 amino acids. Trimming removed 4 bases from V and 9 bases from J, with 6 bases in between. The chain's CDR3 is CSVGGAQYF. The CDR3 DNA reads TGCAGCGTTGGGGGAGCCCAGTACTTC.

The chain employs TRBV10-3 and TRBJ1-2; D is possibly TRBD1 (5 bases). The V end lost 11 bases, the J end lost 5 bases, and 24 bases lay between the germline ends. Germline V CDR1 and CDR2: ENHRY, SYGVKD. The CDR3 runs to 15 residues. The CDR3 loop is CASRDGTSREYGYTF. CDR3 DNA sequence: TGTGCCTCCCGGGACGGAACCTCGAGGGAGTATGGCTACACCTTC.

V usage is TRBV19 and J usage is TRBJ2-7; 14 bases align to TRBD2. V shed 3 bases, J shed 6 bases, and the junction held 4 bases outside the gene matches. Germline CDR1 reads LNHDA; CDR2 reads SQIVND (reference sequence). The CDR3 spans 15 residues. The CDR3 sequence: CASSILTSGRGEQYF. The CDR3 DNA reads TGTGCCAGTAGTATCCTGACTAGCGGGAGGGGCGAGCAGTACTTC. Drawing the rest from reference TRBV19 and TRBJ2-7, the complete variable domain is DGGITQSPKYLFRKEGQNVTLSCEQNLNHDAMYWYRQDPGQGLRLIYYSQIVNDFQKGDIAEGYSVSREKKESFPLTVTSAQKNPTAFYLCASSILTSGRGEQYFGPGTRLTVT.

CDR3 sequence reads: CASSRLNTEAFF. In nucleotides, the CDR3 is TGTGCCAGCAGCCGACTGAACACTGAAGCTTTCTTT. The V and J genes are TRBV6-1 and TRBJ1-1; D is unresolved. The CDR3 totals 12 residues. The germline V gene encodes CDR1 MNHNS and CDR2 SASEGT. V lost 6 bases and J lost 0, with 5 bases in between.

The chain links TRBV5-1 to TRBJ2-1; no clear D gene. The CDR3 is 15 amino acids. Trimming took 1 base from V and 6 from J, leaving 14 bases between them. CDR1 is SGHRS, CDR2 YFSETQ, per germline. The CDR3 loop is CASSLFPGPGNEQFF. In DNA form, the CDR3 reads TGCGCCAGCAGCTTGTTTCCCGGGCCCGGCAATGAGCAGTTCTTC.

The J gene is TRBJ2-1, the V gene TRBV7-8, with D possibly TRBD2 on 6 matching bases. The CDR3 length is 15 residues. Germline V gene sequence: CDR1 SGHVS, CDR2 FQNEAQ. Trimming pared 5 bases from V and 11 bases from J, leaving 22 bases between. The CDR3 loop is CASSVRDFFLMKQFF. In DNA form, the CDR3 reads TGTGCCAGCAGCGTCCGGGACTTCTTTCTAATGAAGCAGTTCTTC.

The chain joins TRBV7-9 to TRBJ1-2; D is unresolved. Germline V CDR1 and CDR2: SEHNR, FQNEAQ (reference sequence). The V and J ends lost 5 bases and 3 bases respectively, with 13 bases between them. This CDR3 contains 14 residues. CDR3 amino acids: CASSTERGHYGYTF. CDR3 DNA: TGTGCCAGCAGCACGGAACGGGGTCACTATGGCTACACCTTC.

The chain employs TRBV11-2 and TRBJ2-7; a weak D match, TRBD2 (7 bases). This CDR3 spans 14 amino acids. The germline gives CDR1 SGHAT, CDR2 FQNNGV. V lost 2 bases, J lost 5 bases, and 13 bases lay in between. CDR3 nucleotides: TGTGCCAGCAGCTTACAGGGGAGGGGGAACGAGCAGTACTTC. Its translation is CASSLQGRGNEQYF.

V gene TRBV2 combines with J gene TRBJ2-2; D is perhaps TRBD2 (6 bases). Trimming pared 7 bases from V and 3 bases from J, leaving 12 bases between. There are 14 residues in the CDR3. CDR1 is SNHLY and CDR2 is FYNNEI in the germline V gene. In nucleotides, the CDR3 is TGTGCCAGCAAGCGGGTAGCGTACACCGGGGAGCTGTTTTTT. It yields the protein CASKRVAYTGELFF.

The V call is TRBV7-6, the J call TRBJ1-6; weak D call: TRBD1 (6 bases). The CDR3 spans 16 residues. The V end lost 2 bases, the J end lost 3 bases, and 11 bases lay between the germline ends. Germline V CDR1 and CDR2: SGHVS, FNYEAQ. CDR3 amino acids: CASSLRLQGYNSPLHF. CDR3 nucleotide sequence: TGTGCCAGCAGCTTAAGGCTACAGGGCTATAATTCACCCCTCCACTTT.

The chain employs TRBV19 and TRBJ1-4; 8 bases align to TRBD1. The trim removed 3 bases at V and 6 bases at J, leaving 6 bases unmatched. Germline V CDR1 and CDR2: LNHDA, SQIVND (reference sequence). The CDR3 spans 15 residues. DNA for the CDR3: TGTGCCAGTAGTATCGCACAGGGGGGACATGAAAAACTGTTTTTT. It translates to CASSIAQGGHEKLFF.

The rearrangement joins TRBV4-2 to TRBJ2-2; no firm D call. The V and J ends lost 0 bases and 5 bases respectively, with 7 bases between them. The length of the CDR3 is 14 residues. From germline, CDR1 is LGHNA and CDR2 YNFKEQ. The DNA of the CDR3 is TGTGCCAGCAGCCAAGAACTGGGGACCGGGGAGCTGTTTTTT. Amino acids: CASSQELGTGELFF.

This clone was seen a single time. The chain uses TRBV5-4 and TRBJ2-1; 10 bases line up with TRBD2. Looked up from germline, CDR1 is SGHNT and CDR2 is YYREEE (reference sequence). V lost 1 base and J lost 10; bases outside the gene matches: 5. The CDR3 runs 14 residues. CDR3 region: CASSLTSGMFEQFF. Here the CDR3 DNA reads TGTGCCAGCAGCTTGACTAGCGGGATGTTCGAGCAGTTCTTC.

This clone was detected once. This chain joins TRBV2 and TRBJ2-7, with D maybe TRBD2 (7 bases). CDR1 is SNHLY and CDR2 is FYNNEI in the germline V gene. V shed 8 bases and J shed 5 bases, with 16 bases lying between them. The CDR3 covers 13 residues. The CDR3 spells CASGGGLGHEQYF. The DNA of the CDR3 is TGTGCCAGCGGGGGGGGGCTTGGCCACGAGCAGTACTTC.

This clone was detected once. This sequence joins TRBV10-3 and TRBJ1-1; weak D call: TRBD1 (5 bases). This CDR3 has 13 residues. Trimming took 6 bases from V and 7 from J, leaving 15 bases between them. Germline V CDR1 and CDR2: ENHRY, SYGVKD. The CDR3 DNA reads TGTGCCATCAGACAGACAGTCCTCCGTGAAGCTTTCTTT. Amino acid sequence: CAIRQTVLREAFF.

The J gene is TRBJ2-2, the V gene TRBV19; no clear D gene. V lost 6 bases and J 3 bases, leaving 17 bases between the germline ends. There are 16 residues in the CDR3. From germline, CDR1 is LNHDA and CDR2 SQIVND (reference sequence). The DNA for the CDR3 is TGTGCCAGTAGATTACGCATGGCAGGCGACACCGGGGAGCTGTTTTTT. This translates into CASRLRMAGDTGELFF.

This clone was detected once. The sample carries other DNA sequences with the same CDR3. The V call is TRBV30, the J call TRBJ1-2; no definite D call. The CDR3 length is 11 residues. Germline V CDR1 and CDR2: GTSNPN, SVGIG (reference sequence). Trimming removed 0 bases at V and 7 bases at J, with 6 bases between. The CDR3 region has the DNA TGTGCCTGGAGTGTACCGGGTGGCTACACCTTC. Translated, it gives CAWSVPGGYTF.

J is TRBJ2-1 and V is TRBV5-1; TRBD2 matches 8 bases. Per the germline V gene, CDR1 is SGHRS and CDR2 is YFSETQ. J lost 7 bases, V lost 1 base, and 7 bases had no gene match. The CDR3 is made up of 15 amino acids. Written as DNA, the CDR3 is TGCGCCAGCAGCTTGAGCGGGAGATCGGGGAATGAGCAGTTCTTC. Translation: CASSLSGRSGNEQFF.

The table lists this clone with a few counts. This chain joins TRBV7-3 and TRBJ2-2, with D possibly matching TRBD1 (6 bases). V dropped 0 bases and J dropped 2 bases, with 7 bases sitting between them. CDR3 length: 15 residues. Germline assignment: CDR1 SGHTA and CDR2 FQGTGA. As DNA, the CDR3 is TGTGCCAGCAGCTTAACTGGGGGCAACACCGGGGAGCTGTTTTTT. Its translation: CASSLTGGNTGELFF.